This T cell receptor (beta chain) was found in a study of blood T cell repertoires in COVID-19. TCRdb's table, derived via immunoSEQ multiplex PCR, lists solely in-frame clones and lacks some. The sample includes 300,000 to 400,000 clones, roughly 90% of them seen just once. This CDR3 has 15 amino acids. Trimming took 2 bases from V and 4 from J, leaving 13 bases between them. CDR1 and CDR2 (germline): SGHDT, YYEEEE. Followed longitudinally, the Seattle patients had been enrolled during active infection. The sample taken for sequencing was peripheral blood. The rearrangement links TRBV5-6 to TRBJ2-1; possibly TRBD1 for D (5 bases). The TCR sequence derives from a woman aged 25 to 39 with COVID-19, enrolled during active disease. The CDR3 loop reads CASSFTTGDYNEQFF. The DNA for the CDR3 is TGTGCCAGCAGCTTTACTACAGGCGATTACAATGAGCAGTTCTTC.